These 28 T cell receptor beta chains were all obtained from the same sample, sequenced in a study of CD8 T cells in Susac syndrome. Random hexamers were used to reverse transcribe roughly 0.5 to 1 ug of RNA. Each CDR3 protein is one row after TCRdb ran MiXCR on the immunoSEQ multiplex PCR reads. The sample yields tens of thousands of distinct CDR3 sequences, roughly 94% seen once. The sequenced material came from CD4+ T cells from PBMCs. These TCRs come from a human donor with Susac syndrome.

The chain recombines TRBV5-1 with TRBJ1-5; D may be TRBD1 (6 bases). Trimming removed 1 base at V and 1 base at J, with 9 bases between. This CDR3 region has 15 residues. Germline V gene lookup returns CDR1 SGHRS and CDR2 YFSETQ. CDR3 loop: CASSLTGQSNQPQHF. The CDR3 DNA follows: TGCGCCAGCAGCTTGACCGGACAGAGCAATCAGCCCCAGCATTTT. Full variable domain (missing parts from reference TRBV5-1 and TRBJ1-5): KAGVTQTPRYLIKTRGQQVTLSCSPISGHRSVSWYQQTPGQGLQFLFEYFSETQRNKGNFPGRFSGRQFSNSRSEMNVSTLELGDSALYLCASSLTGQSNQPQHFGDGTRLSIL.

The J gene is TRBJ1-1, the V gene TRBV28; 9 bases are shared with TRBD1. The junction had 20 bases not matched to a gene; V was cut back by 1 base and J by 11 bases. CDR1 is MDHEN, CDR2 SYDVKM, per germline. The CDR3 has 18 amino acids. CDR3 loop: CASSLFYFWGTGSFGAFF. CDR3 in DNA: TGTGCCAGCAGTTTATTTTATTTTTGGGGGACAGGGTCTTTCGGGGCTTTCTTT.

The genes are TRBV5-1 and TRBJ2-5, with D possibly TRBD1 on 6 matching bases. This CDR3 spans 14 amino acids. The V and J ends lost 3 bases and 5 bases respectively, with 14 bases between them. The germline gives CDR1 SGHRS, CDR2 YFSETQ. The DNA of the CDR3 is TGCGCCAGCAGCTCAACAGGGCTGGGGGAGACCCAGTACTTC. Translating gives CASSSTGLGETQYF.

The chain links TRBV7-2 to TRBJ2-7, with 8 bases identical to TRBD1. The germline gives CDR1 SGHTA, CDR2 FQGNSA. This CDR3 region has 15 residues. Trimming cost V 5 bases and J 0 bases; bases outside gene matches: 6. For the CDR3, the DNA is TGTGCCAGCAGCGCTACAGGGGGAAGCTCCTACGAGCAGTACTTC. Protein sequence: CASSATGGSSYEQYF.

V gene TRBV10-3 combines with J gene TRBJ2-1; D is uncertain. The germline CDR1 and CDR2 sequences are ENHRY and SYGVKD. V was trimmed by 4 bases and J by 1 base, leaving 5 bases between them. The CDR3 sequence is 13 residues long. The CDR3 region is CAISAWSYNEQFF. The CDR3 DNA is TGTGCCATCAGTGCCTGGTCCTACAATGAGCAGTTCTTC.

The chain has TRBV7-2 and TRBJ1-2, with 7 bases aligning to TRBD1. The CDR3 has 14 amino acids. CDR1 is SGHTA and CDR2 is FQGNSA in the germline V gene. Trimming at V came to 5 bases and at J to 2 bases, leaving 5 bases not matched to a gene. The CDR3 region is CASSPKTGNYGYTF. In nucleotides, the CDR3 is TGTGCCAGCAGCCCGAAGACAGGGAACTATGGCTACACCTTC.

The CDR3 region is CASSLAFGGSDIQYF. The CDR3 DNA is TGTGCCAGCAGTTTAGCGTTTGGGGGATCGGACATTCAGTACTTC. V is TRBV12-3 or TRBV12-4 and J is TRBJ2-4; D possibly matches TRBD1 or TRBD2 (5 bases each). This CDR3 region has 15 residues. Trimming stripped 0 bases from V and 8 bases from J, with 14 bases between.

This clonotype has more than one count but fewer than ten. The chain carries TRBV18 and TRBJ1-5; 8 nucleotides line up with TRBD1. Germline lookup yields CDR1 KGHSH and CDR2 LQKENI. The CDR3 covers 14 residues. The J segment lost 6 bases and the V segment lost 3 bases, leaving 4 bases of the junction unmatched. CDR3 region: CASSPDRGVQPQHF. The CDR3 bases are TGTGCCAGCTCACCCGACAGGGGTGTTCAGCCCCAGCATTTT.

This clonotype appeared a few times. This rearrangement joins TRBV7-9 to TRBJ1-2, with no clear D. The CDR3 runs 12 residues. Trimming left V 5 bases short and J 6 bases short, with 10 bases between. Germline V lookup: CDR1 SEHNR, CDR2 FQNEAQ (reference sequence). The CDR3 nucleotides are TGTGCCAGCAGCCAGGTCGGGGATGGCTACACCTTC. This gives the protein CASSQVGDGYTF.

The chain uses TRBV11-2 and TRBJ2-3; 9 nucleotides match TRBD2. This CDR3 has 16 residues. Germline lookup yields CDR1 SGHAT and CDR2 FQNNGV. V trimming: 2 bases; J trimming: 4 bases; junction bases outside the gene matches: 7. CDR3 sequence (DNA): TGTGCCAGCAGCTTATGGGCTAGCGGGGAGGCAGATACGCAGTATTTT. Translated: CASSLWASGEADTQYF. Together with reference TRBV11-2 and TRBJ2-3, the CDR3 gives the full variable domain: EAGVAQSPRYKIIEKRQSVAFWCNPISGHATLYWYQQILGQGPKLLIQFQNNGVVDDSQLPKDRFSAERLKGVDSTLKIQPAKLEDSAVYLCASSLWASGEADTQYFGPGTRLTVL.

V gene TRBV24-1 combines with J gene TRBJ2-5, with a weak D call TRBD2 (5 bases). V lost 4 bases, J lost 5 bases, and 10 bases lay in between. Germline V lookup: CDR1 KGHDR, CDR2 SFDVKD. The CDR3 is 13 amino acids. The CDR3 region is CATSDGGFETQYF. As DNA, the CDR3 is TGTGCCACCAGTGACGGAGGTTTTGAGACCCAGTACTTC.

This sequence joins TRBV2 and TRBJ2-2, with unresolved D. With 3 bases removed from V and 1 base from J, the gap between germline ends came to 9 bases. Looked up from germline, CDR1 is SNHLY and CDR2 is FYNNEI. The CDR3 length is 15 residues. CDR3 residues: CASSDSTQNTGELFF. For the CDR3, the DNA is TGTGCCAGCAGTGATTCTACCCAGAACACCGGGGAGCTGTTTTTT.

The gene calls are TRBV12-3 or TRBV12-4 and TRBJ2-2, with TRBD1 matching over 8 bases. The CDR3 is 13 residues long. V lost 6 bases and J lost 7; bases outside the gene matches: 4. This chain's CDR3 is CASRRTGIGELFF. For the CDR3, the DNA is TGTGCCAGCAGGAGGACAGGGATCGGGGAGCTGTTTTTT.

This clonotype was seen once. J is TRBJ2-3 and V is TRBV19; 13 positions match TRBD2. The CDR3 runs 17 residues. From germline, CDR1 is LNHDA and CDR2 SQIVND (reference sequence). J lost 1 base, V lost 4 bases, and 5 bases had no gene match. As DNA, the CDR3 is TGTGCCAGTAGTACCCGGACTAGCGGGGGCCGCACAGATACGCAGTATTTT. Translating gives CASSTRTSGGRTDTQYF.

The chain has TRBV14 and TRBJ2-1; possible D gene TRBD2, 6 bases. The length of the CDR3 is 14 residues. The V gene lost 4 bases and the J gene lost 8 bases, with 15 bases spanning the gap. From germline, CDR1 is SGHDN and CDR2 FVKESK. The CDR3 nucleotides read TGTGCCAGCAGCCTGGAGGAGGGGATGGATGAGCAGTTCTTC. Residues: CASSLEEGMDEQFF.

The rearrangement joins TRBV3-1 to TRBJ2-7; D is perhaps TRBD2 (7 bases). This CDR3 spans 15 amino acids. The V gene's germline CDR1 is LGHDT and CDR2 YNNKEL (reference sequence). Trimming took off 0 bases at V and 2 bases at J, with 11 bases between the two ends. This chain's CDR3 is CASSQDPGGTYEQYF. As DNA, the CDR3 is TGTGCCAGCAGCCAAGACCCGGGGGGCACCTACGAGCAGTACTTC.

The chain uses TRBV9 and TRBJ2-1; no clear D gene. V was pared by 3 bases and J by 2 bases, with 6 bases between. CDR1 and CDR2 from the germline V gene are SGDLS and YYNGEE. The length of the CDR3 is 13 residues. Written as DNA, the CDR3 is TGTGCCAGCAGCGAGACCACCTACAATGAGCAGTTCTTC. Translation gives CASSETTYNEQFF.

The chain couples TRBV29-1 to TRBJ1-1, with a weak D call TRBD1 (5 bases). The CDR3 length is 13 residues. Germline loops: CDR1 SQVTM, CDR2 ANQGSEA. The CDR3 sequence: CSGTSVPNTEAFF. The CDR3 DNA sequence: TGCAGTGGGACCTCAGTTCCGAACACTGAAGCTTTCTTT. Full variable domain (rest looked up from reference TRBV29-1 and TRBJ1-1): SAVISQKPSRDICQRGTSLTIQCQVDSQVTMMFWYRQQPGQSLTLIATANQGSEATYESGFVIDKFPISRPNLTFSTLTVSNMSPEDSSIYLCSGTSVPNTEAFFGQGTRLTVV.

The rearrangement links TRBV7-2 to TRBJ1-1; no clear D gene. CDR3 length: 14 residues. Per the germline V gene, CDR1 is SGHTA and CDR2 is FQGNSA. V lost 5 bases, J lost 2 bases, and 12 bases lay in between. The CDR3 sequence is CASSLTAFNTEAFF. In DNA, the CDR3 is TGTGCCAGCAGCCTCACAGCGTTTAACACTGAAGCTTTCTTT.

The V and J genes are TRBV14 and TRBJ1-3; the D gene is possibly TRBD1 (5 bases). V lost 3 bases, J lost 4 bases, and 13 bases lay in between. Germline assignment: CDR1 SGHDN and CDR2 FVKESK. The CDR3 is 15 residues long. CDR3 coding DNA: TGTGCCAGCAGCCAGTGGGACGGTCTGGGAAACACCATATATTTT. Translated: CASSQWDGLGNTIYF. The full variable domain, completed using reference TRBV14 and TRBJ1-3, is EAGVTQFPSHSVIEKGQTVTLRCDPISGHDNLYWYRRVMGKEIKFLLHFVKESKQDESGMPNNRFLAERTGGTYSTLKVQPAELEDSGVYFCASSQWDGLGNTIYFGEGSWLTVV.

The chain has TRBV15 and TRBJ2-7; D is uncertain. Trimming shortened V by 4 bases and J by 3 bases, and 10 bases separated the two germline ends. CDR3 length: 13 residues. Per the germline V gene, CDR1 is LNHNV and CDR2 is YYDKDF (reference sequence). The CDR3 coding sequence is TGTGCCACCAGCACCTCGGAAAGCTACGAGCAGTACTTC. Protein product: CATSTSESYEQYF.

The chain links TRBV27 to TRBJ1-4; 10 nucleotides align to TRBD1. The V and J ends lost 0 bases and 7 bases, in that order; junction bases with no gene match: 5. Germline lookup yields CDR1 MNHEY and CDR2 SMNVEV (reference sequence). The length of the CDR3 is 16 residues. In DNA form, the CDR3 reads TGTGCCAGCAGTTTATCGCCCGACAGGGGGCGTGAAAAACTGTTTTTT. Its protein product is CASSLSPDRGREKLFF.

The V call is TRBV29-1, the J call TRBJ2-1, with TRBD2 identical over 10 bases. The J segment lost 7 bases and the V segment lost 4 bases, leaving 7 bases of the junction unmatched. The CDR3 totals 14 residues. CDR1 is SQVTM and CDR2 is ANQGSEA in the germline V gene. DNA of the CDR3: TGCAGCGTTGGGCCTAGCGGGGGAGCAAATGAGCAGTTCTTC. Translation: CSVGPSGGANEQFF.

CDR3 sequence reads: CASSHRNYGYTF. CDR3 in DNA: TGTGCCAGCAGCCACCGGAACTATGGCTACACCTTC. V is TRBV6-5 and J is TRBJ1-2; D is undetermined. Germline CDR1 reads MNHEY; CDR2 reads SVGAGI. Trimming cost V 6 bases and J 2 bases, with 7 bases left between them. The CDR3 is 12 residues long.

This clonotype was seen once. This chain links TRBV5-8 with TRBJ1-5; tentatively, D is TRBD1 (6 bases). Looked up from germline, CDR1 is SGHTS and CDR2 is YDEGEE. V lost 0 bases to trimming and J lost 3 bases, with 13 bases between them. This CDR3 contains 16 residues. Here the CDR3 DNA reads TGTGCCAGCAGCTTGGACACCAGGGGAACCAATCAGCCCCAGCATTTT. It specifies CASSLDTRGTNQPQHF.

V usage is TRBV2 and J usage is TRBJ1-1; D is possibly TRBD1 (5 bases). V was shortened by 5 bases and J by 2 bases, with 15 bases between the two germline ends. This CDR3 spans 15 amino acids. In germline, CDR1 is SNHLY, CDR2 FYNNEI. The chain's CDR3 is CASSSPWGRNTEAFF. Written as DNA, the CDR3 is TGTGCCAGCAGTTCCCCCTGGGGGAGAAACACTGAAGCTTTCTTT.

The chain recombines TRBV7-8 with TRBJ1-5; 9 nucleotides match TRBD1. This CDR3 is 14 amino acids long. Germline CDR1 and CDR2: SGHVS and FQNEAQ. The V segment lost 3 bases and the J segment 8 bases; nucleotides outside the gene matches: 5. The chain's CDR3 is CASSLGQGEEPQHF. In DNA, the CDR3 is TGTGCCAGCAGCTTGGGACAGGGCGAGGAGCCCCAGCATTTT.

The chain employs TRBV30 and TRBJ1-2, with 8 bases identical to TRBD1. CDR3 length: 12 amino acids. Trimming took 3 bases from V and 9 from J; bases not matched to a gene: 6. Germline CDR1 reads GTSNPN; CDR2 reads SVGIG (reference sequence). The CDR3 spells CAWRDRALRYTF. The CDR3 DNA is TGTGCCTGGAGGGACAGGGCCCTCCGCTACACCTTC.